This T cell receptor beta chain stems from a study of blood T cells in healthy people across ages. Study-wide results and limits: PBMCs were not sorted, which prevented a conclusive comparison of naive versus antigen-experienced cells. The fall in TCR beta diversity per million T cells was roughly linear with age. Greater diversity and more naive CD4+ cells were seen in long-lived donors than in aged donors.

A sample-barcoded 5' primer and a J-beta primer mix were used in a second PCR of roughly 7 to 11 cycles. Each cDNA was tagged by a template-switch adaptor containing 12 random nucleotides. MiXCR, applied by TCRdb to the 5' RACE reads, yields one record per CDR3 protein. This table holds about 970,000 distinct CDR3 sequences, roughly 47% found once. The ends were cut back, 8 bases at V and 5 bases at J, with 28 bases in the middle. The CDR3 is 17 amino acids. CDR1 is MNHNS and CDR2 is SASEGT in the germline V gene. Comment on this clonotype: Its antigen is currently unknown.

This TCR derives from an older woman in good health. Material for sequencing was blood. The chain links TRBV6-1 to TRBJ2-7; D unclear. CDR3 protein: CASYPKGPMYGWDEQYF. As DNA, the CDR3 is TGTGCCAGCTACCCCAAGGGCCCGATGTACGGGTGGGACGAGCAGTACTTC.